The clone carrying this T cell receptor (beta chain) was picked up a small number of times. The data originate from a study of T cell repertoires in cytomegalovirus infection. TCRdb re-analysed the reads in MiXCR, keeping a single row per CDR3 protein. The sample lists around 320,000 distinct CDR3 sequences, more than 8% occurring once. This CDR3 is built from 15 residues. Germline CDR1 and CDR2: DFQATT and SNEGSKA (reference sequence). V lost 5 bases, J lost 4 bases, and 8 bases stayed unmatched. The source material was PBMCs. This receptor was identified in a human donor in good health (CMV status not recorded). Some clones in this sample may be carry-over from other donors' samples. The J gene is TRBJ1-6, the V gene TRBV20-1, with TRBD1 identical over 7 bases. Here the CDR3 reads CSAFQGGSYNSPLHF. CDR3 DNA sequence: TGCAGTGCTTTCCAGGGGGGTTCTTATAATTCACCCCTCCACTTT.